One sample yielded the 23 T cell receptor beta chains listed below, sequenced in a study of molecular identifiers for immune sequencing clone quantification. TCRdb re-analysed the PCR reads in MiXCR, keeping a single row per CDR3 protein. Of under 350,000 distinct CDR3 sequences detected, about 22% appear once; the ten largest clones hold around 0.7%. Sequenced material: naive CD8+ T cells from blood, with Jurkat cell RNA spiked in. Subset meaning: FACS-sorted CD8+CD4-CCR7+CD45RA+ naive T cells. The receptors shown here come from a human donor in good health. Some libraries in this study had Jurkat cell RNA spiked in.

This clonotype was picked up many times. The V gene is TRBV2, the J gene TRBJ2-7; tentatively, D is TRBD2 (6 bases). This CDR3 spans 15 amino acids. V lost 6 bases to trimming and J lost 2 bases, with 17 bases between them. Per germline, CDR1 SNHLY and CDR2 FYNNEI. CDR3 in DNA: TGTGCCAGCAGCCCCGACAGTACGGGAGCCTACGAGCAGTACTTC. Its protein is CASSPDSTGAYEQYF. Using reference TRBV2 and TRBJ2-7 for the parts outside the CDR3, the full variable domain is EPEVTQTPSHQVTQMGQEVILRCVPISNHLYFYWYRQILGQKVEFLVSFYNNEISEKSEIFDDQFSVERPDGSNFTLKIRSTKLEDSAMYFCASSPDSTGAYEQYFGPGTRLTVT.

This clonotype was seen a handful of times. The rearrangement links TRBV27 to TRBJ2-7, with D unresolved. Trimming left V 0 bases short and J 4 bases short, with 7 bases between. This CDR3 is built from 13 residues. Germline CDR1 MNHEY, CDR2 SMNVEV (reference sequence). Here the CDR3 reads CASSLSRRYEQYF. Written as DNA, the CDR3 is TGTGCCAGCAGTTTATCGCGGCGGTACGAGCAGTACTTC.

In its sample, this clonotype was seen many times. V usage is TRBV6-2 or TRBV6-3 and J usage is TRBJ2-3, with unresolved D. Trimming took off 0 bases at V and 4 bases at J, with 8 bases between the two ends. Germline CDR1 reads MNHEY; CDR2 reads SVGEGT. This CDR3 is built from 14 residues. In DNA, the CDR3 is TGTGCCAGCAGTTACTCCGGACCAGCAGATACGCAGTATTTT. Its protein product is CASSYSGPADTQYF.

This clonotype was counted between two and nine times. This chain links TRBV30 with TRBJ2-5; TRBD2 matches at 12 bases. Losses at the gene ends were 3 bases for V and 2 bases for J; bases not matched to a gene: 10. This CDR3 spans 17 amino acids. CDR1 is GTSNPN, CDR2 SVGIG, per germline (reference sequence). The chain's CDR3 is CAWSRGETSGGQETQYF. CDR3 nucleotides: TGTGCCTGGAGCAGGGGCGAGACTAGCGGGGGACAAGAGACCCAGTACTTC.

The table lists this clonotype with many counts. The V gene is TRBV4-3, the J gene TRBJ2-7, with TRBD1 as a possible D gene (6 bases). V was trimmed by 0 bases and J by 5 bases, leaving 17 bases between them. The CDR3 is 16 amino acids. Germline CDR1 is LGHNA and CDR2 is YSLEER. CDR3 in amino acids: CASSQDHGTISDEQYF. CDR3 DNA: TGCGCCAGCAGCCAAGACCACGGGACAATCAGCGACGAGCAGTACTTC.

Turning to this clonotype: A much larger clone is a single base away; this may be a read error. The DNA of the CDR3 is TGTGCCGGCAGCCCGGGGGATGAAGAGACCCAGTACTTC. Its protein is CAGSPGDEETQYF. The rearrangement uses TRBV7-6 and TRBJ2-5, with D possibly being TRBD2 (6 bases). The CDR3 has 13 amino acids. CDR1 is SGHVS, CDR2 FNYEAQ, per germline.

This sequence joins TRBV3-1 and TRBJ2-2; 11 nucleotides match TRBD1. The V and J ends lost 7 bases and 3 bases, in that order; junction bases with no gene match: 4. Germline CDR1 is LGHDT and CDR2 is YNNKEL (reference sequence). The CDR3 covers 15 residues. This chain's CDR3 is CASKGQGAYTGELFF. CDR3 nucleotide sequence: TGTGCCAGCAAAGGACAGGGGGCATACACCGGGGAGCTGTTTTTT. The whole variable domain, filled in from reference TRBV3-1 and TRBJ2-2, reads DTAVSQTPKYLVTQMGNDKSIKCEQNLGHDTMYWYKQDSKKFLKIMFSYNNKELIINETVPNRFSPKSPDKAHLNLHINSLELGDSAVYFCASKGQGAYTGELFFGEGSRLTVL.

The genes are TRBV10-3 and TRBJ2-2, with 9 bases identical to TRBD1. Germline loops: CDR1 ENHRY, CDR2 SYGVKD. This CDR3 is 15 amino acids long. J was trimmed by 7 bases and V by 6 bases; bases with no gene match: 9. The CDR3 reads CAISPGTGLDGELFF. Written as DNA, the CDR3 is TGTGCCATCAGCCCCGGGACAGGGTTGGACGGGGAGCTGTTTTTT.

This clonotype was recorded many times. The rearrangement uses TRBV6-1 and TRBJ1-1, with TRBD1 as a possible D gene (6 bases). Trimming took 8 bases from V and 4 from J, leaving 20 bases between them. Germline CDR1 is MNHNS and CDR2 is SASEGT. CDR3 size: 15 residues. The CDR3: CASGGGGRGGTEAFF. As DNA, the CDR3 is TGTGCCAGCGGAGGGGGGGGGCGCGGGGGCACTGAAGCTTTCTTT.

The rearrangement links TRBV4-3 to TRBJ1-4; 7 bases match TRBD1. J was trimmed by 5 bases and V by 2 bases; bases with no gene match: 5. This CDR3 comprises 15 residues. The germline CDR1 and CDR2 sequences are LGHNA and YSLEER. The CDR3 nucleotides read TGCGCCAGCAGCCAAACCCAGGGGGTGAATGAAAAACTGTTTTTT. Protein sequence: CASSQTQGVNEKLFF.

This clonotype has more than one count but fewer than ten. The rearrangement joins TRBV20-1 to TRBJ2-3; perhaps TRBD1 as D (6 bases). V was pared by 6 bases and J by 4 bases, with 17 bases between. Per germline, CDR1 DFQATT and CDR2 SNEGSKA (reference sequence). This CDR3 region has 14 residues. The CDR3 reads CSARQVFPADTQYF. The DNA for the CDR3 is TGCAGTGCGAGACAGGTATTTCCTGCAGATACGCAGTATTTT.

This clonotype was seen many times. The J gene is TRBJ1-1, the V gene TRBV4-1; D is undetermined. Per germline, CDR1 MGHRA and CDR2 YSYEKL. The CDR3 spans 15 residues. Trimming removed 1 base from V and 5 bases from J, with 14 bases in between. CDR3 protein: CASSQVHGSGTEAFF. The CDR3 DNA reads as TGCGCCAGCAGCCAAGTACACGGCAGTGGAACTGAAGCTTTCTTT.

This clonotype was seen only once. A single base separates this from a much larger clone, so it may be a read error. The J gene is TRBJ2-7, the V gene TRBV6-5, with D tentatively TRBD1 or TRBD2 (5 bases each). Germline CDR1 is MNHEY and CDR2 is SVGAGI. V lost 6 bases and J lost 3, with 15 bases in between. The CDR3 is made up of 14 amino acids. CDR3 coding DNA: TGTGCCAGCAGATCTCCGGGACGGGGCTACGAGCAGTACTTC. It codes for CASRSPGRGYEQYF.

This clonotype has only a few counts. V usage is TRBV12-3 or TRBV12-4 and J usage is TRBJ1-1, with 9 bases lining up with TRBD1. The CDR3 has 15 residues. The J segment lost 3 bases and the V segment lost 3 bases, leaving 5 bases of the junction unmatched. The CDR3 protein is CASSFYRGLDTEAFF. CDR3 bases: TGTGCCAGCAGTTTCTACAGGGGGCTGGACACTGAAGCTTTCTTT.

Concerning this clonotype: A much more abundant neighbour one base away suggests this may be a read error. The chain uses TRBV5-1 and TRBJ2-5; tentatively, D is TRBD2 (6 bases). The germline gives CDR1 SGHRS, CDR2 YFSETQ. The CDR3 runs 14 residues. CDR3 DNA: TGCGCCAGCAGCGGGGACTGGGACCAAGAGACCCGGTACTTC. This gives the protein CASSGDWDQETRYF.

Remarks on this clonotype: This may be a read error, as it is one base from a much larger clone. This chain links TRBV28 with TRBJ2-2; 9 nucleotides line up with TRBD2. The CDR3 sequence is 17 residues long. CDR1 is MDHEN, CDR2 SYDVKM, per germline. Trimming at V came to 7 bases and at J to 7 bases, leaving 16 bases not matched to a gene. The CDR3 here is CASNWDFGGRAGGELFF. The CDR3 region has the DNA TGTGCCAGCAATTGGGATTTCGGCGGGAGGGCCGGCGGGGAGCTGTTTTTT.

This clonotype has just one count. The CDR3 DNA follows: TGTGCCACCGGACAGAGGTACACTGAAGCTTTCTTT. Its protein is CATGQRYTEAFF. The chain links TRBV6-5 to TRBJ1-1; D is possibly TRBD1 (6 bases). V gave up 10 bases and J gave up 3 bases, with 12 bases separating them. There are 12 residues in the CDR3. Germline CDR1 MNHEY, CDR2 SVGAGI.

The chain employs TRBV28 and TRBJ2-4; the match to TRBD2 covers 12 bases. The trim removed 6 bases at V and 2 bases at J, leaving 17 bases unmatched. The germline V gene has CDR1 MDHEN and CDR2 SYDVKM. The CDR3 contains 20 residues. CDR3 DNA sequence: TGTGCCAGCAGCTTACGCGATGGACTAGCGGGAAAGGGTCCCAAAAACATTCAGTACTTC. Translated: CASSLRDGLAGKGPKNIQYF.

With respect to this clonotype: Relative to the germline gene, one junction end is altered; a read error may explain this. This chain joins TRBV7-8 and TRBJ2-7; 7 bases agree with TRBD2. The CDR3 sequence is 13 residues long. The germline V gene encodes CDR1 SGHVS and CDR2 FQNEAQ. In nucleotides, the CDR3 is TGTGCCAGCTTAGATGGGAGGGACGACGAGCTGTACTTC. This translates into CASLDGRDDELYF. Complete variable domain (other parts from reference TRBV7-8 and TRBJ2-7): GAGVSQSPRYKVAKRGQDVALRCDPISGHVSLFWYQQALGQGPEFLTYFQNEAQLDKSGLPSDRFFAERPEGSVSTLKIQRTQQEDSAVYLCASLDGRDDELYFGPGTRLTVT.

This clonotype was counted a few times. The rearrangement links TRBV12-3 or TRBV12-4 to TRBJ1-1, with D perhaps matching TRBD1 (5 bases). The CDR3 consists of 13 residues. V was clipped by 1 base and J by 5 bases, with 8 bases between them. The DNA of the CDR3 is TGTGCCAGCAGTTTAGTTTGGGGGACTGAAGCTTTCTTT. The encoded protein is CASSLVWGTEAFF.

The chain uses TRBV5-1 and TRBJ2-7, with D possibly TRBD1 on 6 matching bases. The V end was cut by 4 bases, the J end by 5 bases, with 22 bases between. Germline loops: CDR1 SGHRS, CDR2 YFSETQ. The CDR3 is made up of 16 amino acids. CDR3 loop: CASSPVGQTGYHEQYF. In DNA, the CDR3 is TGCGCCAGCAGCCCGGTAGGACAGACTGGGTACCACGAGCAGTACTTC.

This clonotype has ten or more counts. The CDR3 protein is CASSQGTGANVLTF. The CDR3 DNA reads as TGTGCCAGCAGTCAGGGAACTGGGGCCAACGTCCTGACTTTC. The V call is TRBV28, the J call TRBJ2-6, with D perhaps TRBD1 (5 bases). Germline V gives CDR1 MDHEN, CDR2 SYDVKM. The CDR3 covers 14 residues. V lost 5 bases and J 2 bases, leaving 7 bases between the germline ends. Variable domain in full (rest from reference TRBV28 and TRBJ2-6): DVKVTQSSRYLVKRTGEKVFLECVQDMDHENMFWYRQDPGLGLRLIYFSYDVKMKEKGDIPEGYSVSREKKERFSLILESASTNQTSMYLCASSQGTGANVLTFGAGSRLTVL.

A remark on this clonotype: One base away lies a much larger clone, so this may be a sequencing read error. V is TRBV28 and J is TRBJ1-1; D is perhaps TRBD1 (6 bases). The CDR3 totals 13 residues. The germline V gene has CDR1 MDHEN and CDR2 SYDVKM. The CDR3 sequence: CASEEDSETVAFF. In DNA form, the CDR3 reads TGTGCCAGCGAAGAGGACAGCGAAACTGTAGCTTTCTTT.